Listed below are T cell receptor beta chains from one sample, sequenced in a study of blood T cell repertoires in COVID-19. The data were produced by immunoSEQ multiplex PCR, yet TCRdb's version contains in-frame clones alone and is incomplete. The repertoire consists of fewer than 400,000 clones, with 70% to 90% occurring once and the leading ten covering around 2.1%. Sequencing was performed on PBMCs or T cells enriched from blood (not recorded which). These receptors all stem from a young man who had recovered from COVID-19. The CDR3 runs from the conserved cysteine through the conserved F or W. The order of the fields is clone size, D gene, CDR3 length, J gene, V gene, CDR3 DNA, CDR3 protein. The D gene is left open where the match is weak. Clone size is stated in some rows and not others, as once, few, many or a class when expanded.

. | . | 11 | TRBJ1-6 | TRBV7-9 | TGTGCCAGCAGCTCCGGTTCACCCCTCCACTTT | CASSSGSPLHF
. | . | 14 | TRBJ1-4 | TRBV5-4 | TGTGCCAGCGGTACAGGGTCGGCTAAGTCAAAACTGTTTTTT | CASGTGSAKSKLFF
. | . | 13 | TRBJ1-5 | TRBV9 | TGTGCCAGCAGCGTACAAGGGGGTCAGCCCCAGCATTTT | CASSVQGGQPQHF
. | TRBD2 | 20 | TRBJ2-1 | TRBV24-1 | TGTGCCACCAGTGATTCGGGACTAGCGGGGGGCCAATTCTCCTACAATGAGCAGTTCTTC | CATSDSGLAGGQFSYNEQFF
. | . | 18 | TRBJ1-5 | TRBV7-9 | TGTGCCAGCTTTCCCCTAGGTGCGCCCCTCAATTCGAGTCAGCCCCAGCATTTT | CASFPLGAPLNSSQPQHF
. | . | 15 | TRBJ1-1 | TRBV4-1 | TGCGCCAGCAGCCAGGACTCACAGGGGAACACTGAAGCTTTCTTT | CASSQDSQGNTEAFF
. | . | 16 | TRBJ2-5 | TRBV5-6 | TGTGCCAGCAGCTTGATCGATAGCGGTTGGCAAGAGACCCAGTACTTC | CASSLIDSGWQETQYF
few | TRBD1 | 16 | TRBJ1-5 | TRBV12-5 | TGTGCTAGTGGTTTGCCGACTGACAGGGCGCAGAAACCCCAGCATTTT | CASGLPTDRAQKPQHF
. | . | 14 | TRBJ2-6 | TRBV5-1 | TGCGCCAGCGAGGATAGCTCTGGGGCCAACGTCCTGACTTTC | CASEDSSGANVLTF
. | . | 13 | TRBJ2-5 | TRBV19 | TGTGCCAGTAGTCGCCAGTCCCAAGAGACCCAGTACTTC | CASSRQSQETQYF
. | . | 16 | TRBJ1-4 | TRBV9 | TGTGCCAGCAGCACCCAATTGCGGGGGGTACGTGAAAAACTGTTTTTT | CASSTQLRGVREKLFF
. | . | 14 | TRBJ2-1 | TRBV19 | TGTGCCAGTAGTATTCGGGGAAATTACAATGAGCAGTTCTTC | CASSIRGNYNEQFF
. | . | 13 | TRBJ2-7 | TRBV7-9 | TGTGCCAGCAGCACCCCCACAGCCTACGAGCAGTACTTC | CASSTPTAYEQYF
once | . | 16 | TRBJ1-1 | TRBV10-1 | TGTGCCAGAGGACATCGCCCCGGGGACTTTCCGAGTGAAGCTTTCTTT | CARGHRPGDFPSEAFF
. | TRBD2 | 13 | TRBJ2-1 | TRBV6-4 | TGTGCCAGCAGAGGTAGCGGGGAACTAGAGCAGTTCTTC | CASRGSGELEQFF
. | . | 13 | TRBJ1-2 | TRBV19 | TGTGCCAGTGCGGGGGGATCTATCTCCGGCTACACCTTC | CASAGGSISGYTF
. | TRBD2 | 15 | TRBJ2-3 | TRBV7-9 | TGTGCCAGCAGCTTTTGGGGGGGTAGTCCAGATACGCAGTATTTT | CASSFWGGSPDTQYF
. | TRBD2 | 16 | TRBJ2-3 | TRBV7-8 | TGTGCCAGCAGCCCGAGTCCGGGGGGAATCGCAGATACGCAGTATTTT | CASSPSPGGIADTQYF
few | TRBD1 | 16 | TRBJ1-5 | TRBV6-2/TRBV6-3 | TGTGCCAGCAGTTACTGGACAGGGGTCAGCAATCAGCCCCAGCATTTT | CASSYWTGVSNQPQHF
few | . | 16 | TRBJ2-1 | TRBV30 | TGTGCCTGGAGTGTCTCCCTCCTGAGCTCCTACAATGAGCAGTTCTTC | CAWSVSLLSSYNEQFF
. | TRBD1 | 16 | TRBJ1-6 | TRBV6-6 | TGTGCCAGCAGCCGCGACAGGGTTGCTAATAATTCACCCCTCCACTTT | CASSRDRVANNSPLHF
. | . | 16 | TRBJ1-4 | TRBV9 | TGTGCCAGCAGCGAATTACAGGGACGAGCTAATGAAAAACTGTTTTTT | CASSELQGRANEKLFF
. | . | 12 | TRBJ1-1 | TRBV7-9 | TGTGCCAGCAGCACGGGTCAGCCGGGAGCTTTCTTT | CASSTGQPGAFF
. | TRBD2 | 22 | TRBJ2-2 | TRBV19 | TGTGCCAGTAAGGAGACAAACCCCTGGACTAGCGGGGGGACTCCGAACACCGGGGAGCTGTTTTTT | CASKETNPWTSGGTPNTGELFF
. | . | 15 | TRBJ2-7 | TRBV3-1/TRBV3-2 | TGTGCCAGCAGCCAAGACATCACCACAATCTACGAGCAGTACTTC | CASSQDITTIYEQYF
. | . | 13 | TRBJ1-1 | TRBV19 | TGTGCCAGTAGTCCCCTGGGGGGCACTGAAGCTTTCTTT | CASSPLGGTEAFF
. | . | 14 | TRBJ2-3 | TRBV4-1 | TGCGCCAGCAGCCAAGTCGGGAGCACAGATACGCAGTATTTT | CASSQVGSTDTQYF
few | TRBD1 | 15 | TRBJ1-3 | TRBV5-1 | TGCGCCAGCAGCCCCCAAGGGGGCTACGGAAACACCATATATTTT | CASSPQGGYGNTIYF
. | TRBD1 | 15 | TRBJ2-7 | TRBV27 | TGTGCCAGCAGAGCCGGGACAGGCGTTTACTACGAGCAGTACTTC | CASRAGTGVYYEQYF
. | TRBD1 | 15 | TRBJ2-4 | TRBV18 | TGTGCCAGCTCACCGACAGGGTCTGGGGAAAACATTCAGTACTTC | CASSPTGSGENIQYF
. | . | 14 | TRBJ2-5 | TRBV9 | TGTGCCAGCAGCGTAGCAGGGTCTACGGAGACCCAGTACTTC | CASSVAGSTETQYF
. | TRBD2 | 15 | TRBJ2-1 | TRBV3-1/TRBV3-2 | TGTGCCAGCGGCCCTACTAGCGGGGGGGCCCATGAGCAGTTCTTC | CASGPTSGGAHEQFF
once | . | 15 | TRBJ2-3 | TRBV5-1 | TGCGCCAGCAGCTTGTTGGGCAGAAGCACAGATACGCAGTATTTT | CASSLLGRSTDTQYF
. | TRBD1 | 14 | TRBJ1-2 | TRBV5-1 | TGCGCCAGCAGCCTCGGACAGGGGAGCTATGGCTACACCTTC | CASSLGQGSYGYTF
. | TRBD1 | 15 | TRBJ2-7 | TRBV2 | TGTGCCAGCAGTGGTCTCCGGGACAGGACCTCCACGCAGTACTTC | CASSGLRDRTSTQYF
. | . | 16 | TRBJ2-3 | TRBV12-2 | TGTGCAAGTCGCTTAGAGGCGGGGGCTAGCACAGATACGCAGTATTTT | CASRLEAGASTDTQYF
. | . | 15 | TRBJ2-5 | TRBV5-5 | TGTGCCAGCAGCCGGGTAGTCGGTCGACAAGAGACCCAGTACTTC | CASSRVVGRQETQYF
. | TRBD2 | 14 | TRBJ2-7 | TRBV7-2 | TGTGCCAGCAGCCCAGAGCGGGGGGGCTACGAGCAGTACTTC | CASSPERGGYEQYF
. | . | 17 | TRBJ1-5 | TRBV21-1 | TGTGCCAGCAGCAAACCCCCCCGCCCAGAATGCAATCAGCCCCAGCATTTT | CASSKPPRPECNQPQHF
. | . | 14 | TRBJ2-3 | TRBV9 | TGTGCCAGCAGCGTAGGACACAGCACAGATACGCAGTATTTT | CASSVGHSTDTQYF
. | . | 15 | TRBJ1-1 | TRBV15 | TGTGCCACCAGCAGAACTACAGGGAGGGACACTGAAGCTTTCTTT | CATSRTTGRDTEAFF
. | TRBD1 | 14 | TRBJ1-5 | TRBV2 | TGTGCCAGCACGGGACAGGGGGGGAATCAGCCCCAGCATTTT | CASTGQGGNQPQHF
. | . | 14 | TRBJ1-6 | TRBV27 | TGTGCCAGCAGTTTAAGCAGGGCGTATTCACCCCTCCACTTT | CASSLSRAYSPLHF
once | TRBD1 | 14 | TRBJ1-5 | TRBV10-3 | TGTGCCATAGGACAGGGAGGTAGCAATCAGCCCCAGCATTTT | CAIGQGGSNQPQHF